This entry lists 17 T cell receptor beta chains sequenced from one sample in a study of T cell responses to AZD1222 COVID-19 vaccine. Clones were sequenced by immunoSEQ multiplex PCR, and TCRdb holds only the in-frame ones, with some missing. The data hold over 85,000 clones, with approximately 89% observed a single time. This specimen consisted of peripheral blood, obtained 28 days after the second AZD1222 dose. The receptor source for this set is an adult who received the AZD1222 COVID-19 vaccine.

Here the CDR3 DNA reads TGTGCCAGCAGCTCGACAGGGAAAGAGACCCAGTACTTC. Protein: CASSSTGKETQYF. This chain uses TRBV3-1 (or the pseudogene TRBV3-2) with TRBJ2-5; 7 bases map to TRBD1. The CDR3 is made up of 13 amino acids. Germline lookup yields CDR1 LGHDT and CDR2 YNNKEL (reference sequence). V trimming: 5 bases; J trimming: 3 bases; junction bases outside the gene matches: 3.

On this clone: In the same sample, other DNA sequences code for this CDR3. The chain has TRBV7-2 and TRBJ2-5; D is perhaps TRBD2 (6 bases). The CDR3 loop spans 15 amino acids. With 0 bases removed from V and 5 bases from J, the gap between germline ends came to 13 bases. The germline V gene encodes CDR1 SGHTA and CDR2 FQGNSA. DNA of the CDR3: TGTGCCAGCAGCTTAGCGGCGGGGACGGGGGAGACCCAGTACTTC. It is translated as CASSLAAGTGETQYF. The variable domain in full, completed from reference TRBV7-2 and TRBJ2-5, reads GAGVSQSPSNKVTEKGKDVELRCDPISGHTALYWYRQSLGQGLEFLIYFQGNSAPDKSGLPSDRFSAERTGGSVSTLTIQRTQQEDSAVYLCASSLAAGTGETQYFGPGTRLLVL.

The chain employs TRBV5-4 and TRBJ2-7, with TRBD2 matching over 11 bases. The V and J ends lost 0 bases and 12 bases, in that order; junction bases with no gene match: 17. Germline values: CDR1 SGHNT, CDR2 YYREEE (reference sequence). This CDR3 has 17 residues. The DNA for the CDR3 is TGTGCCAGCAGCTTGGGCCGTGGTAGTCTAGCGGGGGGCCGGATGTACTTC. Its protein is CASSLGRGSLAGGRMYF.

This chain links TRBV6-5 with TRBJ1-3, with D unclear. Trimming took off 10 bases at V and 0 bases at J, with 16 bases between the two ends. The CDR3 is 15 amino acids. The germline CDR1 and CDR2 sequences are MNHEY and SVGAGI. CDR3 nucleotides: TGTGCCACCTACTTCCACGGCGACTCTGGAAACACCATATATTTT. This codes for CATYFHGDSGNTIYF.

The chain recombines TRBV3-1 (or the pseudogene TRBV3-2) with TRBJ1-1; D gene unclear. Germline CDR1 is LGHDT and CDR2 is YNNKEL (reference sequence). Trimming left V 3 bases short and J 1 base short, with 9 bases between. The CDR3 sequence is 14 residues long. This chain's CDR3 is CASSQTTWNTEAFF. CDR3 DNA sequence: TGTGCCAGCAGCCAGACGACATGGAACACTGAAGCTTTCTTT.

The chain joins TRBV10-3 to TRBJ1-1; perhaps TRBD1 as D (6 bases). With 6 bases removed from V and 1 base from J, the gap between germline ends came to 12 bases. The germline V gene has CDR1 ENHRY and CDR2 SYGVKD. The CDR3 spans 14 residues. CDR3: CAIRGQRPNTEAFF. The CDR3 DNA follows: TGTGCCATCAGAGGACAGCGACCGAACACTGAAGCTTTCTTT.

The chain joins TRBV4-3 to TRBJ2-5; D ambiguous. CDR1 is LGHNA and CDR2 is YSLEER in the germline V gene. CDR3 size: 11 residues. V lost 0 bases to trimming and J lost 5 bases, with 1 base between them. The CDR3 nucleotides are TGCGCCAGCAGCCAAGATGAGACCCAGTACTTC. Translated: CASSQDETQYF.

The J gene is TRBJ1-3, the V gene TRBV5-6, with a possible D match to TRBD1 (5 bases). CDR3 length: 18 residues. Germline assignment: CDR1 SGHDT and CDR2 YYEEEE. V was pared by 3 bases and J by 0 bases, with 19 bases between. CDR3 in amino acids: CASSSGMGTDGSGNTIYF. The CDR3 DNA reads as TGTGCCAGCAGCTCGGGGATGGGGACTGATGGCTCTGGAAACACCATATATTTT.

V is TRBV28 and J is TRBJ1-6; TRBD1 is a possible D gene (6 bases). V lost 3 bases and J lost 7, with 10 bases in between. The CDR3 has 14 amino acids. Germline loops: CDR1 MDHEN, CDR2 SYDVKM. The CDR3 DNA sequence: TGTGCCAGCAGTTTTCTCCAGGGGAATTCACCCCTCCACTTT. It is translated as CASSFLQGNSPLHF.

The chain uses TRBV19 and TRBJ1-3; TRBD1 matches 8 bases. Germline CDR1 and CDR2: LNHDA and SQIVND (reference sequence). CDR3 length: 15 residues. With V trimmed by 4 bases and J by 3 bases, 5 bases remained unmatched. Here the CDR3 reads CASSTPGTGGNTIYF. The CDR3 bases are TGTGCCAGTAGTACCCCTGGGACAGGTGGAAACACCATATATTTT.

The chain couples TRBV20-1 to TRBJ2-1; D unresolved. Germline V gene sequence: CDR1 DFQATT, CDR2 SNEGSKA (reference sequence). V lost 6 bases and J 5 bases, leaving 11 bases between the germline ends. The CDR3 consists of 12 residues. The CDR3 loop reads CSASVADNEQFF. CDR3 in DNA: TGCAGTGCAAGTGTGGCCGACAATGAGCAGTTCTTC.

The chain couples TRBV6-5 to TRBJ2-7, with D possibly being TRBD2 (6 bases). Trimming shortened V by 10 bases and J by 5 bases, and 9 bases separated the two germline ends. Germline CDR1 MNHEY, CDR2 SVGAGI. The CDR3 consists of 10 residues. CDR3 sequence: CATGLDEQYV. The CDR3 DNA follows: TGTGCCACGGGACTTGACGAGCAGTACGTC.

V and J are TRBV6-1 and TRBJ1-2; the match to TRBD1 covers 12 bases. J lost 6 bases, V lost 2 bases, and 1 base had no gene match. The CDR3 is 14 residues long. From germline, CDR1 is MNHNS and CDR2 SASEGT. CDR3 DNA sequence: TGTGCCAGCAGTGAACGGGACAGGGGGCATGGCTACACCTTC. This sequence encodes CASSERDRGHGYTF.

This clone was detected only a few times. The V and J genes are TRBV7-8 and TRBJ1-2, with 7 nucleotides matching TRBD1. V gave up 5 bases and J gave up 3 bases; unmatched junction bases: 9. CDR3 length: 15 amino acids. Germline V lookup: CDR1 SGHVS, CDR2 FQNEAQ. The CDR3 nucleotides are TGTGCCAGCAGCGACCGACAGGGTAGGCACTATGGCTACACCTTC. It yields the protein CASSDRQGRHYGYTF.

This chain links TRBV6-2 or TRBV6-3 with TRBJ1-5; 8 positions match TRBD1. Germline assignment: CDR1 MNHEY and CDR2 SVGEGT. The ends lost 6 bases at V and 10 bases at J; junction bases unmatched: 8. The CDR3 length is 13 residues. In DNA form, the CDR3 reads TGTGCCAGCAGCTCCAGGACAGGGCAACCCCAGCATTTT. Translation: CASSSRTGQPQHF.

The chain is built from TRBV5-4 and TRBJ1-1, with D hard to call. The germline CDR1 and CDR2 sequences are SGHNT and YYREEE (reference sequence). This CDR3 spans 16 amino acids. V lost 5 bases and J lost 4, with 21 bases in between. The CDR3 is CASRDLTGRGSTEAFF. The CDR3 bases are TGTGCCAGCAGGGACCTCACGGGTCGCGGGTCCACTGAAGCTTTCTTT.

The chain combines TRBV29-1 with TRBJ1-2, with D tentatively TRBD1 (5 bases). V lost 3 bases and J 3 bases, leaving 11 bases between the germline ends. This CDR3 is 13 amino acids long. Germline values: CDR1 SQVTM, CDR2 ANQGSEA. CDR3 DNA: TGCAGCGTTGAGCGCAGGGACTACTATGGCTACACCTTC. It translates to CSVERRDYYGYTF.